The 9 T cell receptor beta chains below come from one sample, sequenced in a study of chemoradiotherapy in HPV16-positive cancers. This table comes from immunoSEQ multiplex PCR, and its TCRdb copy is limited to in-frame clones, with some not included. The data show some 5,000 clones, 91% seen once. Material: tumor tissue, obtained from a patient who underwent chemoradiotherapy. These receptor sequences come from a human donor with HPV-associated anogenital cancer.

DNA for the CDR3: TGTGCCAGCAGCAAGGGAGGGGGACAGCTCTATGGCTACACCTTC. Its translation: CASSKGGGQLYGYTF. This sequence joins TRBV5-4 and TRBJ1-2; 7 nucleotides match TRBD1. The V gene end was trimmed by 4 bases and the J gene end by 4 bases; junction bases not matched to a gene: 10. CDR3 length: 15 residues. Germline values: CDR1 SGHNT, CDR2 YYREEE (reference sequence). The full variable domain, its missing parts supplied by reference TRBV5-4 and TRBJ1-2, is ETGVTQSPTHLIKTRGQQVTLRCSSQSGHNTVSWYQQALGQGPQFIFQYYREEENGRGNFPPRFSGLQFPNYSSELNVNALELDDSALYLCASSKGGGQLYGYTFGSGTRLTVV.

J is TRBJ1-6 and V is TRBV6-4; no firm D call. The CDR3 sequence is 13 residues long. Trimming took off 2 bases at V and 5 bases at J, with 4 bases between the two ends. Germline assignment: CDR1 MRHNA and CDR2 SNTAGT. The CDR3 spells CASSDRDNSPLHF. The CDR3, as DNA: TGTGCCAGCAGTGACAGGGATAATTCACCCCTCCACTTT.

The chain has TRBV6-1 and TRBJ2-1, with D uncertain. Germline values: CDR1 MNHNS, CDR2 SASEGT. The germline V and J ends were trimmed by 2 bases and 5 bases, with 22 bases remaining between them. This CDR3 has 18 residues. CDR3 DNA sequence: TGTGCCAGCAGTGAAAGAGTAACAAACCTGCTTCCTAACAATGAGCAGTTCTTC. Encoded protein: CASSERVTNLLPNNEQFF.

The rearrangement uses TRBV13 and TRBJ2-3; D is perhaps TRBD1 (5 bases). The CDR3 is 14 amino acids. Germline loops: CDR1 PRHDT, CDR2 FYEKMQ (reference sequence). V gave up 11 bases and J gave up 1 base, with 16 bases separating them. CDR3 sequence: CASRDSRGTDTQYF. The CDR3 bases are TGTGCCTCCAGGGATAGCAGGGGCACAGATACGCAGTATTTT.

The CDR3 protein is CASSFLTGGQVNTEAFF. The CDR3 coding sequence is TGCGCCAGCAGCTTCCTGACAGGGGGCCAAGTGAACACTGAAGCTTTCTTT. The J gene is TRBJ1-1, the V gene TRBV5-1; 10 positions agree with TRBD1. The CDR3 covers 17 residues. Losses at the gene ends were 2 bases for V and 0 bases for J; bases not matched to a gene: 7. The germline gives CDR1 SGHRS, CDR2 YFSETQ.

The V and J genes are TRBV7-6 and TRBJ2-2, with 10 bases that match TRBD1. The CDR3 contains 16 residues. Trimming removed 1 base from V and 4 bases from J; junction bases left unmatched: 3. Germline V gene sequence: CDR1 SGHVS, CDR2 FNYEAQ. The CDR3 is CASSLVGQGGTGELFF. In nucleotides, the CDR3 is TGTGCCAGCAGCTTAGTTGGACAGGGGGGCACCGGGGAGCTGTTTTTT.

J is TRBJ1-5 and V is TRBV4-1; maybe TRBD1 (6 bases). The CDR3 spans 15 residues. CDR1 is MGHRA and CDR2 is YSYEKL in the germline V gene. V lost 3 bases to trimming and J lost 4 bases, with 13 bases between them. The CDR3 region has the DNA TGCGCCAGCAGCCAGATACAGGGATTAAATCAGCCCCAGCATTTT. It translates to CASSQIQGLNQPQHF.

The gene calls are TRBV7-9 and TRBJ1-1; D gene ambiguous. Trimming cost V 0 bases and J 0 bases, with 8 bases left between them. The CDR3 sequence is 15 residues long. Germline values: CDR1 SEHNR, CDR2 FQNEAQ (reference sequence). DNA for the CDR3: TGTGCCAGCAGCTTAGCGGAAGGGTTGAACACTGAAGCTTTCTTT. Protein: CASSLAEGLNTEAFF.

The chain links TRBV5-5 to TRBJ1-4; 7 bases map to TRBD1. The CDR3 sequence is 13 residues long. J gave up 2 bases and V 7 bases, and 2 bases lay outside the gene matches. Germline V gene sequence: CDR1 SGHKS, CDR2 YYEKEE (reference sequence). The CDR3 is CASGTVTNEKLFF. The CDR3 DNA sequence: TGTGCCAGCGGGACAGTGACTAATGAAAAACTGTTTTTT.